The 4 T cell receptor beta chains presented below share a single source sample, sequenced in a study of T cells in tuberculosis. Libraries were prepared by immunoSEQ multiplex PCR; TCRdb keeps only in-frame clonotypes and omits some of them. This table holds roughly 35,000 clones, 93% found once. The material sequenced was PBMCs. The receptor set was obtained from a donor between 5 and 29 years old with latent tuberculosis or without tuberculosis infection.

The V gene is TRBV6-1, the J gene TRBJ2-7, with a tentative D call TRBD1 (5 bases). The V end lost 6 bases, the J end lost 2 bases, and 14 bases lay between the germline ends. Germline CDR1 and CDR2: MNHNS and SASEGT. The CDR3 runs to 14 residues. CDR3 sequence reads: CASSPGIDPYEQYF. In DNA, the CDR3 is TGTGCCAGCAGCCCAGGGATCGACCCCTACGAGCAGTACTTC.

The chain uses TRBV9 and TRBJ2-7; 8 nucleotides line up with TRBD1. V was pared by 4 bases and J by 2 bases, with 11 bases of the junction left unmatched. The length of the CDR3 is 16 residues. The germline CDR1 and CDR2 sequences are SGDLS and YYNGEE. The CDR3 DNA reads TGTGCCAGCAGCCCAACCCCGGACAGGGTCCCCTACGAGCAGTACTTC. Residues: CASSPTPDRVPYEQYF. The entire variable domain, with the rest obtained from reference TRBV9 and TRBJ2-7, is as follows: DSGVTQTPKHLITATGQRVTLRCSPRSGDLSVYWYQQSLDQGLQFLIQYYNGEERAKGNILERFSAQQFPDLHSELNLSSLELGDSALYFCASSPTPDRVPYEQYFGPGTRLTVT.

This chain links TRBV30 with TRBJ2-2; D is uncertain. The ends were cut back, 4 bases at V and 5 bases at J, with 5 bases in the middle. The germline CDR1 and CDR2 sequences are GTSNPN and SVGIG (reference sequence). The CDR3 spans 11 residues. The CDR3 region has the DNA TGTGCCTGGATGCGTACCGGGGAGCTGTTTTTT. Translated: CAWMRTGELFF.

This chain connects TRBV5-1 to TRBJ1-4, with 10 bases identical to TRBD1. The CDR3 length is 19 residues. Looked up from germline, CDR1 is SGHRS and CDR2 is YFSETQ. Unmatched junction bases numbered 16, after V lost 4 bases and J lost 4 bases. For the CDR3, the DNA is TGCGCCAGCAGCGTAAGACCGGTGGGACAGGGGATAGGTAATGAAAAACTGTTTTTT. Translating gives CASSVRPVGQGIGNEKLFF.